What follows describes a single TCR beta chain. What it binds is unknown. As to treatment: 10-day PBMC culture with coronavirus spike peptide pools or control peptides (ViraFEST assay). Negative selection enriched CD4+ T cells from cultures at roughly nine days. This entry comes from a study of vaccination and CD4 T cells after COVID-19. Study overall: Post-vaccine sample collection happened at a median of approximately 70 days after dose two, ranging 14 to 241. For control cultures, the treatment was a CEFX pool, an HIV-1 Nef pool, or no peptide.

The germline V and J ends were trimmed by 3 bases and 1 base, with 9 bases remaining between them. The CDR3 consists of 14 residues. CDR1 and CDR2 (germline): SGHTA, FQGTGA. The study sequenced cultured CD4+ T cell DNA using the Oncomine TCR Beta short-read assay. The genomic DNA was obtained from cultured CD4+ T cells by extraction with the QIAamp micro DNA kit. TCRdb used MiXCR to reprocess the PCR reads, holding one entry per CDR3 protein. Of roughly 11,000 distinct CDR3 sequences listed, roughly 56% are singletons. Sequencing was done on a sample of CD4+ T cells from blood, cultured in vitro. The sequence came from a human donor who had recovered from COVID-19. The chain combines TRBV7-3 with TRBJ1-1; D is unresolved. This CDR3 reads CASSFEGGNTEAFF. DNA of the CDR3: TGTGCCAGCAGCTTCGAAGGAGGGAACACTGAAGCTTTCTTT. Filled out from reference TRBV7-3 and TRBJ1-1, the complete variable domain reads GAGVSQTPSNKVTEKGKYVELRCDPISGHTALYWYRQSLGQGPEFLIYFQGTGAADDSGLPNDRFFAVRPEGSVSTLKIQRTERGDSAVYLCASSFEGGNTEAFFGQGTRLTVV.